Following are 29 T cell receptor beta chains from one sample sequenced in a study of cytomegalovirus exposure and HLA in healthy donors. Primers: 60 Vbeta forward and 13 Jbeta reverse. Repertoires were generated with immunoSEQ multiplex PCR, while TCRdb's copy carries only in-frame clones and drops some. The repertoire has more than 95,000 clones, about four fifths of them found once; the top ten carry roughly 3.2%. The sequencing input was PBMCs. These receptor sequences come from a female donor in good health and CMV-seropositive.

A few counts support this clone. The chain employs TRBV6-5 and TRBJ2-7, with TRBD1 identical over 10 bases. Germline lookup yields CDR1 MNHEY and CDR2 SVGAGI. The CDR3 extends over 16 amino acids. V trimming: 0 bases; J trimming: 0 bases; junction bases outside the gene matches: 2. CDR3 nucleotides: TGTGCCAGCAGTTACTCTCGGACAGGGGGCTCCTACGAGCAGTACTTC. As protein: CASSYSRTGGSYEQYF.

This clone came up once. V usage is TRBV7-2 and J usage is TRBJ2-3; 8 positions match TRBD2. J was trimmed by 1 base and V by 6 bases; bases with no gene match: 9. CDR1 SGHTA and CDR2 FQGNSA come from the germline V gene. The CDR3 is 16 residues long. As DNA, the CDR3 is TGTGCCAGCAGGGGGACCCTAGCGGGTGGCACAGATACGCAGTATTTT. Amino acid sequence: CASRGTLAGGTDTQYF.

The table lists this clone with a few counts. Other DNA sequences in this sample translate to the same CDR3. V usage is TRBV10-3 and J usage is TRBJ1-1; D uncertain. V was clipped by 6 bases and J by 1 base, with 15 bases between them. From germline, CDR1 is ENHRY and CDR2 SYGVKD. The CDR3 is made up of 15 amino acids. For the CDR3, the DNA is TGTGCCATCAGCTCACCCGGAACGGGGAACACTGAAGCTTTCTTT. Translating gives CAISSPGTGNTEAFF.

The chain links TRBV2 to TRBJ2-1, with 9 bases aligning to TRBD1. The CDR3 has 14 amino acids. Trimming removed 6 bases from V and 7 bases from J; junction bases left unmatched: 7. The germline gives CDR1 SNHLY, CDR2 FYNNEI. The CDR3 region is CASRTQGAGNEQFF. The CDR3 nucleotides are TGTGCCAGCAGAACACAGGGGGCAGGGAATGAGCAGTTCTTC.

This clone was picked up a small number of times. This chain uses TRBV5-5 with TRBJ1-2, with D possibly TRBD1 on 5 matching bases. The V gene lost 1 base and the J gene lost 2 bases, with 9 bases spanning the gap. CDR3 size: 14 residues. Germline V gives CDR1 SGHKS, CDR2 YYEKEE (reference sequence). The CDR3 loop reads CASSLSDSNYGYTF. For the CDR3, the DNA is TGTGCCAGCAGCTTGTCCGACAGCAACTATGGCTACACCTTC. The entire variable domain, with the rest obtained from reference TRBV5-5 and TRBJ1-2, is as follows: DAGVTQSPTHLIKTRGQQVTLRCSPISGHKSVSWYQQVLGQGPQFIFQYYEKEERGRGNFPDRFSARQFPNYSSELNVNALLLGDSALYLCASSLSDSNYGYTFGSGTRLTVV.

This rearrangement joins TRBV5-8 to TRBJ1-2; TRBD1 matches 7 bases. Germline V gives CDR1 SGHTS, CDR2 YDEGEE. The CDR3 is 14 residues long. With V trimmed by 3 bases and J by 4 bases, 6 bases remained unmatched. Here the CDR3 reads CASSSPGGSYGYTF. The CDR3 bases are TGTGCCAGCAGCTCCCCAGGGGGGAGCTATGGCTACACCTTC.

V is TRBV4-3 and J is TRBJ1-4; TRBD1 might be the D (5 bases). Germline values: CDR1 LGHNA, CDR2 YSLEER. V was cut by 1 base and J by 10 bases, with 16 bases left in between. The CDR3 has 15 amino acids. The CDR3 nucleotides are TGCGCCAGCAGCCAAGGGGGGAGGGAGGACGTAAAACTGTTTTTT. This translates into CASSQGGREDVKLFF.

The chain is built from TRBV29-1 and TRBJ1-4; D perhaps matches TRBD1 (5 bases). Per the germline V gene, CDR1 is SQVTM and CDR2 is ANQGSEA. Trimming took 3 bases from V and 8 from J, leaving 13 bases between them. The CDR3 is 13 residues long. CDR3: CSVEGQGWEKLFF. CDR3 nucleotide sequence: TGCAGCGTTGAGGGGCAGGGTTGGGAAAAACTGTTTTTT.

This chain uses TRBV9 with TRBJ2-1; 14 bases are shared with TRBD2. Germline CDR1 is SGDLS and CDR2 is YYNGEE. This CDR3 is 16 amino acids long. V was clipped by 4 bases and J by 6 bases; unmatched bases: 6. In DNA, the CDR3 is TGTGCCAGCAGCCCTTGGGGGACTAGCGGGGGCAATGAGCAGTTCTTC. Encoded protein: CASSPWGTSGGNEQFF. The full variable domain, in which reference TRBV9 and TRBJ2-1 provide the parts outside the CDR3, is DSGVTQTPKHLITATGQRVTLRCSPRSGDLSVYWYQQSLDQGLQFLIQYYNGEERAKGNILERFSAQQFPDLHSELNLSSLELGDSALYFCASSPWGTSGGNEQFFGPGTRLTVL.

This chain uses TRBV5-4 with TRBJ2-7; the match to TRBD2 covers 7 bases. CDR1 and CDR2 (germline): SGHNT, YYREEE (reference sequence). The CDR3 totals 15 residues. V dropped 2 bases and J dropped 7; count of bases not matched to a gene: 12. In nucleotides, the CDR3 is TGTGCCAGCAGCTTTGCTGGGAGGGTAAGTCAGGAGCAGTACTTC. Translated, it gives CASSFAGRVSQEQYF. Variable domain in full (rest from reference TRBV5-4 and TRBJ2-7): ETGVTQSPTHLIKTRGQQVTLRCSSQSGHNTVSWYQQALGQGPQFIFQYYREEENGRGNFPPRFSGLQFPNYSSELNVNALELDDSALYLCASSFAGRVSQEQYFGPGTRLTVT.

J is TRBJ2-2 and V is TRBV10-3, with D perhaps TRBD1 (6 bases). V was clipped by 4 bases and J by 1 base, with 10 bases between them. CDR3 length: 15 amino acids. From germline, CDR1 is ENHRY and CDR2 SYGVKD. The CDR3 region is CAISGLQGNTGELFF. The CDR3 DNA follows: TGTGCCATCAGTGGATTACAGGGGAACACCGGGGAGCTGTTTTTT.

This chain joins TRBV6-5 and TRBJ1-2; TRBD1 matches 7 bases. Germline CDR1 and CDR2: MNHEY and SVGAGI. The CDR3 is 13 residues long. After removal of 5 bases from V and 3 bases from J, the junction contained 3 bases not matched to a gene. The CDR3 loop reads CASSRTGHYGYTF. The DNA of the CDR3 is TGTGCCAGCAGTAGGACAGGCCACTATGGCTACACCTTC.

This clone occurred a few times. The chain employs TRBV6-5 and TRBJ2-7, with D possibly TRBD1 on 5 matching bases. Germline V gene data show CDR1 as MNHEY and CDR2 as SVGAGI. Trimming took 5 bases from V and 4 from J, leaving 12 bases between them. The CDR3 sequence is 13 residues long. This CDR3 reads CASSQGHLYEQYF. In nucleotides, the CDR3 is TGTGCCAGCAGTCAAGGACACCTATACGAGCAGTACTTC.

The V gene is TRBV7-8, the J gene TRBJ1-1; D is uncertain. Trimming took 0 bases from V and 10 from J, leaving 6 bases between them. The CDR3 contains 11 residues. Per germline, CDR1 SGHVS and CDR2 FQNEAQ. The CDR3, as DNA: TGTGCCAGCAGCTTAGCCCTTGTAGCTTTCTTT. Its protein product is CASSLALVAFF. Full variable domain (outside the CDR3, taken from reference TRBV7-8 and TRBJ1-1): GAGVSQSPRYKVAKRGQDVALRCDPISGHVSLFWYQQALGQGPEFLTYFQNEAQLDKSGLPSDRFFAERPEGSVSTLKIQRTQQEDSAVYLCASSLALVAFFGQGTRLTVV.

The genes are TRBV28 and TRBJ1-4; D perhaps matches TRBD1 (5 bases). CDR1 is MDHEN, CDR2 SYDVKM, per germline. V lost 6 bases and J lost 5, with 13 bases in between. CDR3 size: 14 residues. DNA of the CDR3: TGTGCCAGCAGGCGGGGACTGCAGAATGAAAAACTGTTTTTT. Its protein product is CASRRGLQNEKLFF.

The chain recombines TRBV10-2 with TRBJ2-1; possible D gene TRBD2, 6 bases. The length of the CDR3 is 16 residues. The germline V gene has CDR1 WSHSY and CDR2 SAAADI. V was trimmed by 6 bases and J by 4 bases, leaving 19 bases between them. The CDR3 is CASRPGLSGRYNEQFF. For the CDR3, the DNA is TGCGCCAGCAGACCTGGACTATCGGGGAGATACAATGAGCAGTTCTTC.

This chain uses TRBV18 with TRBJ2-7; 7 nucleotides line up with TRBD1. The germline CDR1 and CDR2 sequences are KGHSH and LQKENI. Germline trimming cut 6 bases from V and 5 bases from J; bases unmatched to any gene: 13. There are 15 residues in the CDR3. As DNA, the CDR3 is TGTGCCAGCTCCCCCCGGCAGGGGGTAAATAACGAGCAGTACTTC. This translates into CASSPRQGVNNEQYF.

This clone turned up a few times. The J gene is TRBJ2-7, the V gene TRBV12-5, with D tentatively TRBD2 (7 bases). The V and J ends lost 1 base and 0 bases respectively, with 31 bases between them. CDR1 is LGHNT and CDR2 is FRNRAP in the germline V gene. The CDR3 consists of 22 residues. The CDR3 is CASGLEGGIWFSPAEPSYEQYF. The CDR3 DNA is TGTGCTAGTGGTTTGGAGGGGGGGATTTGGTTCTCACCCGCGGAGCCCTCCTACGAGCAGTACTTC.

This clone turned up a few times. The chain employs TRBV5-1 and TRBJ2-1, with D unresolved. The V gene's germline CDR1 is SGHRS and CDR2 YFSETQ. The V gene lost 3 bases and the J gene lost 0 bases, with 13 bases spanning the gap. CDR3 length: 16 amino acids. Here the CDR3 DNA reads TGCGCCAGCAGCTCCGGTTCACGTAGCTCCTACAATGAGCAGTTCTTC. Its translation is CASSSGSRSSYNEQFF.

The gene calls are TRBV5-1 and TRBJ2-2; a possible D gene is TRBD2 (7 bases). CDR3 length: 13 amino acids. The V end lost 7 bases, the J end lost 5 bases, and 12 bases lay between the germline ends. Germline CDR1 and CDR2: SGHRS and YFSETQ. The CDR3 coding sequence is TGCGCCAGCGGGGGCGGGAGTACCGGGGAGCTGTTTTTT. Protein sequence: CASGGGSTGELFF.

The rearrangement joins TRBV29-1 to TRBJ2-6; maybe TRBD2 (6 bases). V was shortened by 4 bases and J by 2 bases, with 15 bases between the two germline ends. Germline assignment: CDR1 SQVTM and CDR2 ANQGSEA. CDR3 length: 16 residues. The CDR3: CSVVGSVSPGANVLTF. The CDR3 DNA is TGCAGCGTTGTCGGGAGCGTAAGCCCTGGGGCCAACGTCCTGACTTTC.

In its sample, this clone was seen once. V and J are TRBV5-1 and TRBJ2-5; 8 bases are a match to TRBD1. J lost 4 bases, V lost 1 base, and 0 bases had no gene match. The CDR3 is 13 residues long. The germline gives CDR1 SGHRS, CDR2 YFSETQ. Written as DNA, the CDR3 is TGCGCCAGCAGCTTGACAGGGGGAGAGACCCAGTACTTC. This translates into CASSLTGGETQYF.

This chain links TRBV5-1 with TRBJ2-7, with TRBD1 identical over 9 bases. The CDR3 has 15 residues. CDR1 SGHRS and CDR2 YFSETQ come from the germline V gene. V gave up 4 bases and J gave up 4 bases; unmatched junction bases: 9. The CDR3 coding sequence is TGCGCCAGCAGCCCGGACAGGGGCGACACTTACGAGCAGTACTTC. It is translated as CASSPDRGDTYEQYF.

This chain connects TRBV29-1 to TRBJ1-4; 9 bases match TRBD1. V lost 1 base, J lost 8 bases, and 8 bases stayed unmatched. The germline V gene encodes CDR1 SQVTM and CDR2 ANQGSEA. The CDR3 runs 15 residues. The CDR3 DNA sequence: TGCAGCGTTGAAGTGCCCCGGACAGGGGCCGAAAAACTGTTTTTT. Translated, it gives CSVEVPRTGAEKLFF.

The CDR3 region is CASSFPGQTEKLFF. The DNA for the CDR3 is TGTGCCAGTAGTTTCCCAGGACAGACAGAAAAACTGTTTTTT. The chain uses TRBV19 and TRBJ1-4, with D maybe TRBD1 (6 bases). The V gene's germline CDR1 is LNHDA and CDR2 SQIVND (reference sequence). Deletions cut 5 bases from V and 8 bases from J, with 15 bases between. The CDR3 has 14 residues.

The chain uses TRBV7-2 and TRBJ1-2; tentatively, D is TRBD1 (5 bases). CDR1 SGHTA and CDR2 FQGNSA come from the germline V gene. This CDR3 is built from 15 residues. The V end lost 1 base, the J end lost 4 bases, and 13 bases lay between the germline ends. This chain's CDR3 is CASSLEGRASYGYTF. As DNA, the CDR3 is TGTGCCAGCAGCTTAGAAGGCAGGGCAAGCTATGGCTACACCTTC. Filled out from reference TRBV7-2 and TRBJ1-2, the complete variable domain reads GAGVSQSPSNKVTEKGKDVELRCDPISGHTALYWYRQSLGQGLEFLIYFQGNSAPDKSGLPSDRFSAERTGGSVSTLTIQRTQQEDSAVYLCASSLEGRASYGYTFGSGTRLTVV.

V and J are TRBV19 and TRBJ1-4; D ambiguous. V gave up 3 bases and J gave up 10 bases, with 15 bases separating them. The CDR3 loop spans 14 amino acids. Germline loops: CDR1 LNHDA, CDR2 SQIVND (reference sequence). The DNA for the CDR3 is TGTGCCAGTAGTATGACGTGGAGAGGAGGAAAACTGTTTTTT. This gives the protein CASSMTWRGGKLFF.

The chain recombines TRBV14 with TRBJ1-1; D ambiguous. This CDR3 is built from 13 residues. Trimming removed 2 bases at V and 1 base at J, with 5 bases between. Germline lookup yields CDR1 SGHDN and CDR2 FVKESK. CDR3 sequence reads: CASSQFRNTEAFF. In nucleotides, the CDR3 is TGTGCCAGCAGCCAATTCCGGAACACTGAAGCTTTCTTT.

The gene calls are TRBV5-1 and TRBJ2-4; 8 nucleotides line up with TRBD1. CDR3 length: 15 residues. V shed 3 bases, J shed 7 bases, and the junction held 9 bases outside the gene matches. Germline CDR1 SGHRS, CDR2 YFSETQ. The CDR3 is CASSSTPGTGNIQYF. CDR3 DNA: TGCGCCAGCAGCTCGACCCCCGGGACAGGCAACATTCAGTACTTC.